Listed below are T cell receptor beta chains from one sample, sequenced in a study of OX40 agonist ivuxolimab in advanced cancers. Sequencing used immunoSEQ multiplex PCR; TCRdb keeps in-frame clones, though not all of them. Here the sample spans about 120,000 clones, around 91% being singletons. The specimen was CD4+ or CD8+ T cells sorted from blood, collected in a trial of the OX40 agonist ivuxolimab. All receptors derive from an adult with an advanced solid tumor such as melanoma, head and neck, liver or kidney cancer. Both conserved end residues are trimmed from each CDR3.

TRBV10-3 AISGESNGETQY
TRBV14 ASSLGGRNSPLH
TRBV29-1 SVGPSGSYNEQF
TRBV4-3 ASSQDPPQAGVGNNSPLH
TRBV5-1 ASSYHQETQY
TRBV5-6 ASSLPGTYEQY
TRBV6-5 ASSSTMTREKLF
TRBV7-2 ASRLAGGGNEQF
TRBV5-1 ASSLSRNTEAF
TRBV5-1 ASTLDRGDEQF
TRBV5-3 ARSCKKYLDRAGANVLT
TRBV30 AWSVRLAGDKF
TRBV21-1 ASSTTLTGIRYNEQF
TRBV6-1 ASKGGENTEAF
TRBV19 ASSITPGGSYEQY
TRBV10-2 ASSEAKETQY
TRBV30 AWKLGPTGNTIY
TRBV7-3 ASSPREGQPQH
TRBV27 ASSPFGQAEQF
TRBV7-8 ASRPGGDEQF
TRBV4-3 ASSRTRGTYNEQF
TRBV10-3 AISERPTGANVLT
TRBV11-2 ASSPQGATNEKLF